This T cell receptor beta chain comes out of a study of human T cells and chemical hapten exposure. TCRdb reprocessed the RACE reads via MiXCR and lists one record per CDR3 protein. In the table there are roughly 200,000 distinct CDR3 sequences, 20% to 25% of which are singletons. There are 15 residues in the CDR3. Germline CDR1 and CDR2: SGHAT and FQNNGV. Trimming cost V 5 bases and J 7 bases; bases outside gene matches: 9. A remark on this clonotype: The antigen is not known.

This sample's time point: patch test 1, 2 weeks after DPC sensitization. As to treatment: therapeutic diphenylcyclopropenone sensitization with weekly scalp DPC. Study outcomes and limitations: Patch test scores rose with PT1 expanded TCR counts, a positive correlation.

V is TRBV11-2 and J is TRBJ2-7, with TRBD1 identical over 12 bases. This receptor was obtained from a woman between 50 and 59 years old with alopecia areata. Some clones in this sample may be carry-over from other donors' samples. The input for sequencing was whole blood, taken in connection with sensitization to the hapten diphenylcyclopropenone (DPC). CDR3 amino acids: CASSRGDRGLREQYF. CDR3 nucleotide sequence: TGTGCCAGCAGCCGTGGGGACAGGGGGCTCAGGGAGCAGTACTTC.